This T cell receptor (beta chain) was retrieved from a study of cytomegalovirus exposure and HLA in healthy donors. The study, taken as a whole, reports: Later analysis placed DRB1 highest and HLA-C lowest in TCR association rates, which differed by HLA locus. In a later analysis, a missense DCLRE1C variant was linked to TCR beta V- and J-gene trimming. Based on reports, TCR beta sequences accurately predicted HLA-A and HLA-B alleles for most subjects. Later analysis suggested most CMV-associated TCR beta chains were HLA-restricted.

As regards this clone: Its antigen is unknown.

PCR primers comprised 60 Vbeta and 13 Jbeta primers. Sequencing was performed with immunoSEQ multiplex PCR; in TCRdb, only in-frame clones are kept and a portion is missing. The profile covers 90,000 to 130,000 clones, with roughly 68% appearing a single time and roughly 9% taken by the ten largest. Sequencing input: PBMCs. The receptor's source is a man aged 30 to 45 in good health and CMV-seropositive.

The DNA for the CDR3 is TGTGCCAGCAGCTCAGCTCCGCAGGGCTATGGCTACACCTTC. It is translated as CASSSAPQGYGYTF. The chain combines TRBV11-2 with TRBJ1-2; maybe TRBD1 (5 bases). The CDR3 loop spans 14 amino acids. The V gene's germline CDR1 is SGHAT and CDR2 FQNNGV. The V and J ends lost 4 bases and 4 bases respectively, with 13 bases between them.